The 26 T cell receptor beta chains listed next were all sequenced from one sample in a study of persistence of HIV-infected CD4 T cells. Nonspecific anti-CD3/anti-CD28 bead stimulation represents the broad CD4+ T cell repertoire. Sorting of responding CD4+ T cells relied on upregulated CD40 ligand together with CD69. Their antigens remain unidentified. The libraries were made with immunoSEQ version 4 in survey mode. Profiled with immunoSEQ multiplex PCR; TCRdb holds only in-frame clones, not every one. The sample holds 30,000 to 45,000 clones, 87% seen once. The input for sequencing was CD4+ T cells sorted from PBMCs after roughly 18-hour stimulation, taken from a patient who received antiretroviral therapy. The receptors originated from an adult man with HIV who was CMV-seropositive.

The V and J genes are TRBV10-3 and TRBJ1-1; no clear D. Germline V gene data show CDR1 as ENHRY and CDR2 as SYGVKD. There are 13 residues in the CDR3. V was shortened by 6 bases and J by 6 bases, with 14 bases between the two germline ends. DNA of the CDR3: TGTGCCATCAGGATCCTTCAGGATTCTGAAGCTTTCTTT. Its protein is CAIRILQDSEAFF.

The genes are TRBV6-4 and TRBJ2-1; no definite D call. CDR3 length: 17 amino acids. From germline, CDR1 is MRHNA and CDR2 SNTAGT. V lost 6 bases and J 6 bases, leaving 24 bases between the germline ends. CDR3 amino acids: CASSARGDQARVNEQFF. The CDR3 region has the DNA TGTGCCAGCAGCGCCCGCGGAGACCAAGCACGGGTCAATGAGCAGTTCTTC.

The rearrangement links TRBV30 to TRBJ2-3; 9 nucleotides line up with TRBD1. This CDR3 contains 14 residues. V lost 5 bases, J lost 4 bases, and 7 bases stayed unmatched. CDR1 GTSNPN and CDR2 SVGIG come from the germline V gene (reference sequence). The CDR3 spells CAWGQGSDADTQYF. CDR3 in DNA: TGTGCCTGGGGACAGGGGAGTGATGCAGATACGCAGTATTTT.

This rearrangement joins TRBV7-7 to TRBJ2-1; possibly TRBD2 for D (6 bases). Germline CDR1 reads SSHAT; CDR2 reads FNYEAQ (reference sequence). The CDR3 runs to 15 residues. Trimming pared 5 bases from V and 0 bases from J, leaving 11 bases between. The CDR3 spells CASSPLGSSYNEQFF. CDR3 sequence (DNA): TGTGCCAGCAGCCCCCTCGGGAGCTCCTACAATGAGCAGTTCTTC.

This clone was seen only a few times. CDR3 sequence reads: CAWSVGDFDGNSPLHF. CDR3 DNA: TGTGCCTGGAGTGTAGGCGATTTCGATGGGAATTCACCCCTCCACTTT. The chain carries TRBV30 and TRBJ1-6; no reliable D call. Germline values: CDR1 GTSNPN, CDR2 SVGIG (reference sequence). CDR3 length equals 16 residues. Trimming stripped 0 bases from V and 7 bases from J, with 16 bases between.

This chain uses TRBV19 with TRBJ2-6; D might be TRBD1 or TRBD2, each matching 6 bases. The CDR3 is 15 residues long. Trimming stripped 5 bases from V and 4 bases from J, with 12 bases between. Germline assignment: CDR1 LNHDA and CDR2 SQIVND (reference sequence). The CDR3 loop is CASSVGGTGANVLTF. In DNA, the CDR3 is TGTGCCAGTAGTGTCGGGGGCACAGGGGCCAACGTCCTGACTTTC.

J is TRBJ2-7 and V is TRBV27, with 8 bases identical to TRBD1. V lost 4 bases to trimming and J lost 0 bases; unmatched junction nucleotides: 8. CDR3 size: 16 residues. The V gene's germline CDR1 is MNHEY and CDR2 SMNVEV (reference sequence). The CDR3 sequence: CASSYARTGSSYEQYF. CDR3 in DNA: TGTGCCAGCAGTTACGCCAGGACAGGGAGCTCCTACGAGCAGTACTTC.

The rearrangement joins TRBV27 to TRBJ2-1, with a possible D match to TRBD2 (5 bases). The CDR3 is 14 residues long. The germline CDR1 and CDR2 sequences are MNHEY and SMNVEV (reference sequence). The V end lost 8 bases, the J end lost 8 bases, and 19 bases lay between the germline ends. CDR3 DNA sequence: TGTGCCAGCCGATTGTGGGCTAGCTTGGATGAGCAGTTCTTC. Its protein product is CASRLWASLDEQFF.

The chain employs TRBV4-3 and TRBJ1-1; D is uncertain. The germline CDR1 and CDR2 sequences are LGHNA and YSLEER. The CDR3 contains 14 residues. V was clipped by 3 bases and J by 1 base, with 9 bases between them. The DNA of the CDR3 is TGCGCCAGCAGCCAGCAACAGCGGAACACTGAAGCTTTCTTT. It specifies CASSQQQRNTEAFF.

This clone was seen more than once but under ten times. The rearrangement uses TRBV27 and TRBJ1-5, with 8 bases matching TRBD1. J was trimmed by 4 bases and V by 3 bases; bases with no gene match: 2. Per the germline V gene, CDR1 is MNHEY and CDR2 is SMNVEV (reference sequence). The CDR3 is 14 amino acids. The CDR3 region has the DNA TGTGCCAGCAGTTTTGGGACAGGTAATCAGCCCCAGCATTTT. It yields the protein CASSFGTGNQPQHF.

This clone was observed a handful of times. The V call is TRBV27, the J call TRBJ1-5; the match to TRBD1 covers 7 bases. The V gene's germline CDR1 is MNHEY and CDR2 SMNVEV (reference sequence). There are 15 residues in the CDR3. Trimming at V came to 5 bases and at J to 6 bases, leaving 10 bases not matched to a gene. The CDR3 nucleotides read TGTGCCAGCAGTGACAGGGCAGGCAGGAGTCAGCCCCAGCATTTT. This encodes CASSDRAGRSQPQHF.

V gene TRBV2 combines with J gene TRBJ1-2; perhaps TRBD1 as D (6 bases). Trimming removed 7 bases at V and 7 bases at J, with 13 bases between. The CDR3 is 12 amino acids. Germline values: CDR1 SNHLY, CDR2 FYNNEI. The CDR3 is CASISGGGGYTF. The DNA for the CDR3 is TGTGCCAGCATCTCGGGGGGCGGTGGCTACACCTTC.

The CDR3 sequence: CSVASGTRGQPQHF. CDR3 bases: TGCAGCGTTGCCTCCGGGACCCGCGGACAGCCCCAGCATTTT. J is TRBJ1-5 and V is TRBV29-1, with D possibly being TRBD1 (5 bases). The V end lost 4 bases, the J end lost 7 bases, and 17 bases lay between the germline ends. From germline, CDR1 is SQVTM and CDR2 ANQGSEA. CDR3 length: 14 amino acids.

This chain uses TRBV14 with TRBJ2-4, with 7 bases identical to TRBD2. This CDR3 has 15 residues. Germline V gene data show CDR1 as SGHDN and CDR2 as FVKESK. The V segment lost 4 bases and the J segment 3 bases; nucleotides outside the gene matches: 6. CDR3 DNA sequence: TGTGCCAGCAGCCCCGGAGGCGGGGGCAAAAACATTCAGTACTTC. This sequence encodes CASSPGGGGKNIQYF.

CDR3 DNA: TGCAGTGCCGTACAGGTTAGCGAGCAGTACTTC. Protein product: CSAVQVSEQYF. The genes are TRBV20-1 and TRBJ2-7, with a possible D match to TRBD1 (5 bases). Per the germline V gene, CDR1 is DFQATT and CDR2 is SNEGSKA (reference sequence). Between the trimmed V and J ends, which lost 6 bases and 6 bases, there was a span of 12 bases. The CDR3 extends over 11 amino acids.

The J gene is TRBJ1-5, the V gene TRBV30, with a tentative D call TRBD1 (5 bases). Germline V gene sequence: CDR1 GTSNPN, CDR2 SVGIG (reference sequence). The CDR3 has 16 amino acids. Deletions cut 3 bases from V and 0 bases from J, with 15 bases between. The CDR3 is CAWSIDRRYSNQPQHF. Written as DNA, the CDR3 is TGTGCCTGGAGCATCGACAGAAGGTATAGCAATCAGCCCCAGCATTTT.

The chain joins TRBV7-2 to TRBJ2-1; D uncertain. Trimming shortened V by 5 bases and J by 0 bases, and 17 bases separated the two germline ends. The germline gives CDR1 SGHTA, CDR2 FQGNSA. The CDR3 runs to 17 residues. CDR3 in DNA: TGTGCCAGCAGCCTTCAGACCGGGCCAAGCTCCTACAATGAGCAGTTCTTC. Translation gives CASSLQTGPSSYNEQFF.

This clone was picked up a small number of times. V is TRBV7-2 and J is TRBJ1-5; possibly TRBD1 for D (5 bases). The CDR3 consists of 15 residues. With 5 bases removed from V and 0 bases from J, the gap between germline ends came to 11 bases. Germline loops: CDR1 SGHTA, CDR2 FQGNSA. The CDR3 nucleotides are TGTGCCAGCAGCGAACAGGTGAATAGCAATCAGCCCCAGCATTTT. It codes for CASSEQVNSNQPQHF.

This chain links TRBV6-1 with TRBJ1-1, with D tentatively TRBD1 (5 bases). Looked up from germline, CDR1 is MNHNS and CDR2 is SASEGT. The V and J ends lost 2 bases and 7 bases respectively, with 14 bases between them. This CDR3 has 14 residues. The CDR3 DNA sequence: TGTGCCAGCAGTGAAACGACTGGGAGGGGTGAAGCTTTCTTT. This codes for CASSETTGRGEAFF.

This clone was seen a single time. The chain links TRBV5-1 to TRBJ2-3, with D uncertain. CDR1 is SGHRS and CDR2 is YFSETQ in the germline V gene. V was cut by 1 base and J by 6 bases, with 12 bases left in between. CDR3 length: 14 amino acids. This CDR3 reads CASSLSWRYDTQYF. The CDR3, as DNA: TGCGCCAGCAGCTTGTCGTGGAGATACGATACGCAGTATTTT. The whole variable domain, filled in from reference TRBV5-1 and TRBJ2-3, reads KAGVTQTPRYLIKTRGQQVTLSCSPISGHRSVSWYQQTPGQGLQFLFEYFSETQRNKGNFPGRFSGRQFSNSRSEMNVSTLELGDSALYLCASSLSWRYDTQYFGPGTRLTVL.

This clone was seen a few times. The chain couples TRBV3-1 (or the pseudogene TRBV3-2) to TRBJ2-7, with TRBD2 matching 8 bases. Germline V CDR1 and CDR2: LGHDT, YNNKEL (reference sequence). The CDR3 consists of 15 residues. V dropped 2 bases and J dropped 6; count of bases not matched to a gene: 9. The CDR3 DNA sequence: TGTGCCAGCAGCCAAACGGGACTAGTGTCTCTCGAGCAGTACTTC. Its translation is CASSQTGLVSLEQYF.

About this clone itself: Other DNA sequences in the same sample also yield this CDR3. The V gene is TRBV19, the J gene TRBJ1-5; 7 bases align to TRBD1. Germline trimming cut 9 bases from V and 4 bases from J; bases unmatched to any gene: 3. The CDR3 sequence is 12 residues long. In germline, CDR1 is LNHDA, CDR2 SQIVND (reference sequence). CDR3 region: CASRQGNQPQHF. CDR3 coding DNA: TGTGCCAGCAGACAGGGTAATCAGCCCCAGCATTTT.

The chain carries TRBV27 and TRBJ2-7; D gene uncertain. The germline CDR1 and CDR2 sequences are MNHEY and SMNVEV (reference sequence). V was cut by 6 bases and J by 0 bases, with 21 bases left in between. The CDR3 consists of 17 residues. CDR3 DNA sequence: TGTGCCAGCAGATCCACCCTCCCCGGGTCTAGCTCCTACGAGCAGTACTTC. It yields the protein CASRSTLPGSSSYEQYF.

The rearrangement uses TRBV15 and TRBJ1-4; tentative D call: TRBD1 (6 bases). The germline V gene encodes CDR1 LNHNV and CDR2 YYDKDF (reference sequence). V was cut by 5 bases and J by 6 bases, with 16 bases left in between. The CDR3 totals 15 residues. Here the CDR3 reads CATSGSAAGDEKLFF. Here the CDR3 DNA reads TGTGCCACCAGCGGGTCGGCGGCAGGGGATGAAAAACTGTTTTTT.

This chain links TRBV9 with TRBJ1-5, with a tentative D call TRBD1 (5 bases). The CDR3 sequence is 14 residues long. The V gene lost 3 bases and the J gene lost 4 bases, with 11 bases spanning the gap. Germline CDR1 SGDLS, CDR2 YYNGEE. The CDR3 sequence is CASSGGTENQPQHF. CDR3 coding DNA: TGTGCCAGCAGCGGCGGGACGGAGAATCAGCCCCAGCATTTT.

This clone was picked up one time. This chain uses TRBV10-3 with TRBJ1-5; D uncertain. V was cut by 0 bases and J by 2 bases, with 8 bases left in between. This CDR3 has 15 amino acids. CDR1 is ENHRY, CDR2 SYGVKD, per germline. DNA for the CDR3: TGTGCCATCAGTGAGTCCTGGCAGGGCAATCAGCCCCAGCATTTT. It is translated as CAISESWQGNQPQHF.